These 20 T cell receptor beta chains originate from one sample sequenced in a study of early T cells in non-severe SARS-CoV-2 infection. TCRdb reanalysed the 5' RACE reads using MiXCR and keeps one entry per CDR3 protein. The sample lists about 31,000 distinct CDR3 sequences, 5.7% occurring once. The sample taken for sequencing was whole blood. These receptors originate from an adult who was a healthcare worker with PCR-confirmed SARS-CoV-2 infection or an uninfected control (not recorded which).

This clonotype was recorded a few times. The gene calls are TRBV5-4 and TRBJ2-7; 9 bases match TRBD2. From germline, CDR1 is SGHNT and CDR2 YYREEE (reference sequence). After removal of 0 bases from V and 6 bases from J, the junction contained 7 bases not matched to a gene. This CDR3 spans 15 amino acids. CDR3 region: CASSLEVAGVSEQYF. The CDR3 DNA reads as TGTGCCAGCAGCTTGGAAGTAGCGGGAGTCTCCGAGCAGTACTTC.

This clonotype was counted at least ten times. The genes are TRBV20-1 and TRBJ2-2; tentatively, D is TRBD2 (5 bases). Trimming shortened V by 0 bases and J by 7 bases, and 18 bases separated the two germline ends. The length of the CDR3 is 16 residues. Germline V gene data show CDR1 as DFQATT and CDR2 as SNEGSKA (reference sequence). CDR3 sequence reads: CSARDRPAAVGGELFF. CDR3 DNA sequence: TGCAGTGCTAGAGATCGACCGGCAGCGGTAGGCGGGGAGCTGTTTTTT.

This clonotype has just a few counts. This chain uses TRBV24-1 with TRBJ2-7; maybe TRBD2 (6 bases). The CDR3 consists of 15 residues. Trimming left V 0 bases short and J 3 bases short, with 11 bases between. Germline CDR1 KGHDR, CDR2 SFDVKD. CDR3 nucleotides: TGTGCCACCAGTGATTTGTTCCCGGGAGACTACGAGCAGTACTTC. Amino acids: CATSDLFPGDYEQYF.

Ten or more counts support this clonotype. The chain links TRBV7-2 to TRBJ2-7, with a weak D call TRBD2 (5 bases). This CDR3 is built from 15 residues. Looked up from germline, CDR1 is SGHTA and CDR2 is FQGNSA. Trimming took 3 bases from V and 0 from J, leaving 12 bases between them. CDR3 nucleotide sequence: TGTGCCAGCAGCTTGGTCGGGGTTAGCTCCTACGAGCAGTACTTC. Translation: CASSLVGVSSYEQYF.

The gene calls are TRBV7-8 and TRBJ2-7; no firm D call. CDR1 is SGHVS, CDR2 FQNEAQ, per germline. This CDR3 is 14 amino acids long. V was clipped by 3 bases and J by 2 bases, with 11 bases between them. The chain's CDR3 is CASSLGVPTYEQYF. For the CDR3, the DNA is TGTGCCAGCAGCTTGGGTGTTCCTACCTACGAGCAGTACTTC. Full variable domain (rest looked up from reference TRBV7-8 and TRBJ2-7): GAGVSQSPRYKVAKRGQDVALRCDPISGHVSLFWYQQALGQGPEFLTYFQNEAQLDKSGLPSDRFFAERPEGSVSTLKIQRTQQEDSAVYLCASSLGVPTYEQYFGPGTRLTVT.

Concerning this clonotype: One end of the junction fails to match germline, which may point to a read error. The chain carries TRBV18 and TRBJ2-4, with 7 nucleotides matching TRBD2. The CDR3 has 14 residues. CDR1 is KGHSH, CDR2 LQKENI, per germline. The CDR3, as DNA: TGTGCCAGCTCAGCGGCGGGAGCCGAAAACATTCAGTACTTC. It codes for CASSAAGAENIQYF.

This clonotype occurred many times. V usage is TRBV3-1 and J usage is TRBJ2-7; either TRBD1 or TRBD2 may fit D (5 bases each). CDR1 LGHDT and CDR2 YNNKEL come from the germline V gene (reference sequence). Trimming removed 11 bases from V and 5 bases from J, with 19 bases in between. The CDR3 has 13 residues. CDR3 sequence reads: CASNGAGIHEQYF. In DNA, the CDR3 is TGTGCCTCCAATGGGGCGGGTATCCACGAGCAGTACTTC.

This clonotype came up many times. This chain joins TRBV20-1 and TRBJ2-2; no clear D. CDR3 size: 14 residues. Germline V gene data show CDR1 as DFQATT and CDR2 as SNEGSKA (reference sequence). Trimming shortened V by 4 bases and J by 3 bases, and 12 bases separated the two germline ends. CDR3 residues: CSAIALTHTGELFF. The CDR3 region has the DNA TGCAGTGCTATAGCCCTTACTCACACCGGGGAGCTGTTTTTT.

This clonotype was counted at least ten times. The V and J genes are TRBV28 and TRBJ1-3, with D unresolved. Looked up from germline, CDR1 is MDHEN and CDR2 is SYDVKM. V was shortened by 3 bases and J by 0 bases, with 15 bases between the two germline ends. The CDR3 is 17 residues long. The CDR3 loop reads CASSFFVGDHSGNTIYF. CDR3 nucleotide sequence: TGTGCCAGCAGTTTTTTTGTAGGAGATCACTCTGGAAACACCATATATTTT.

This chain uses TRBV20-1 with TRBJ2-1, with D hard to call. The germline CDR1 and CDR2 sequences are DFQATT and SNEGSKA (reference sequence). V lost 0 bases to trimming and J lost 5 bases, with 17 bases between them. The CDR3 totals 16 residues. CDR3 sequence (DNA): TGCAGTGCTAGAGACCCACGTCCCCTCGTTAACAATGAGCAGTTCTTC. This codes for CSARDPRPLVNNEQFF.

V is TRBV2 and J is TRBJ2-2; the D is unclear. V lost 4 bases to trimming and J lost 8 bases, with 8 bases between them. This CDR3 spans 12 amino acids. Germline V gives CDR1 SNHLY, CDR2 FYNNEI. CDR3 residues: CASSGNAGELFF. The CDR3 DNA reads as TGTGCCAGCAGTGGTAACGCGGGGGAGCTGTTTTTT.

This clonotype was detected many times. Here the CDR3 DNA reads TGTGCTAGTGGTACCGGACCGCTCAATGAGCAGTTCTTC. This codes for CASGTGPLNEQFF. The rearrangement joins TRBV12-5 to TRBJ2-1; D gene uncertain. The V gene lost 5 bases and the J gene lost 6 bases, with 11 bases spanning the gap. The length of the CDR3 is 13 residues. Germline V gene sequence: CDR1 LGHNT, CDR2 FRNRAP. Variable domain in full (rest from reference TRBV12-5 and TRBJ2-1): DARVTQTPRHKVTEMGQEVTMRCQPILGHNTVFWYRQTMMQGLELLAYFRNRAPLDDSGMPKDRFSAEMPDATLATLKIQPSEPRDSAVYFCASGTGPLNEQFFGPGTRLTVL.

By proportion, this clonotype is medium-sized. The V call is TRBV5-1, the J call TRBJ2-7; 8 nucleotides align to TRBD2. J gave up 4 bases and V 3 bases, and 9 bases lay outside the gene matches. The CDR3 loop spans 15 amino acids. Germline CDR1 SGHRS, CDR2 YFSETQ. CDR3 DNA sequence: TGCGCCAGCAGCTCATGGAGCGGGAGCGGATACGAGCAGTACTTC. This codes for CASSSWSGSGYEQYF. Combining the CDR3 with reference TRBV5-1 and TRBJ2-7 gives the whole variable domain KAGVTQTPRYLIKTRGQQVTLSCSPISGHRSVSWYQQTPGQGLQFLFEYFSETQRNKGNFPGRFSGRQFSNSRSEMNVSTLELGDSALYLCASSSWSGSGYEQYFGPGTRLTVT.

In its sample, this clonotype was seen a few times. This rearrangement joins TRBV27 to TRBJ1-2; D uncertain. This CDR3 has 13 amino acids. V was cut by 6 bases and J by 4 bases, with 12 bases left in between. Germline-derived CDR1 and CDR2 are MNHEY and SMNVEV (reference sequence). The CDR3 sequence is CASSLGRGYGYTF. In DNA form, the CDR3 reads TGTGCCAGCAGCCTAGGCCGGGGCTATGGCTACACCTTC.

In its sample, this clonotype was seen a few times. The CDR3 spells CASSRDSFNEKLFF. The CDR3 nucleotides are TGTGCCAGCAGCCGGGACAGCTTTAATGAAAAACTGTTTTTT. J is TRBJ1-4 and V is TRBV6-1, with 7 bases fitting TRBD1. Germline V CDR1 and CDR2: MNHNS, SASEGT. Trimming cost V 6 bases and J 4 bases; bases outside gene matches: 5. The CDR3 consists of 14 residues.

This clonotype was recorded at least ten times. This chain connects TRBV6-2 or TRBV6-3 to TRBJ1-1; D unclear. This CDR3 comprises 12 residues. In germline, CDR1 is MNHEY, CDR2 SVGEGT. The V gene lost 4 bases and the J gene lost 5 bases, with 8 bases spanning the gap. DNA of the CDR3: TGTGCCAGCAGTTCCGGTAGAACTGAAGCTTTCTTT. Protein sequence: CASSSGRTEAFF.

This clonotype appeared many times. The chain is built from TRBV10-3 and TRBJ2-1; 12 nucleotides match TRBD2. The ends lost 5 bases at V and 7 bases at J; junction bases unmatched: 3. CDR3 size: 14 residues. Per the germline V gene, CDR1 is ENHRY and CDR2 is SYGVKD. Written as DNA, the CDR3 is TGTGCCATCAGTATTCTAGCGGGGGGGAATGAGCAGTTCTTC. Its protein product is CAISILAGGNEQFF.

The table lists this clonotype with a few counts. This chain links TRBV28 with TRBJ2-1, with TRBD1 identical over 8 bases. This CDR3 region has 15 residues. CDR1 is MDHEN, CDR2 SYDVKM, per germline. J lost 1 base, V lost 6 bases, and 5 bases had no gene match. The CDR3 region has the DNA TGTGCCAGCAGGGATCGGACAGGGTCCTACAATGAGCAGTTCTTC. Its translation: CASRDRTGSYNEQFF.

The table lists this clonotype with many counts. The V gene is TRBV7-2, the J gene TRBJ1-1; unclear D gene. Germline V lookup: CDR1 SGHTA, CDR2 FQGNSA. The CDR3 loop spans 13 amino acids. The germline V and J ends were trimmed by 5 bases and 5 bases, with 12 bases remaining between them. The CDR3 loop is CASSAREGTEAFF. In DNA, the CDR3 is TGTGCCAGCAGCGCTAGGGAAGGTACTGAAGCTTTCTTT.

The sample holds a few counts of this clonotype. The rearrangement joins TRBV3-1 to TRBJ2-3; 10 nucleotides align to TRBD2. The CDR3 sequence is 13 residues long. Per germline, CDR1 LGHDT and CDR2 YNNKEL (reference sequence). With V trimmed by 4 bases and J by 6 bases, 1 base remained unmatched. The CDR3 here is CASSPSGSDTQYF. CDR3 in DNA: TGTGCCAGCAGCCCTAGCGGGAGTGATACGCAGTATTTT.